Each of the 19 T cell receptor beta chains below was sequenced from the same sample in a study of T cell repertoires in cytomegalovirus infection (dated by TCRdb to the late 2010s). Instrument used: Illumina HiSeq 1500. TCRdb trimmed public reads at Q25 via fastp, called clones via MiXCR and kept in-frame beta chains. Every distinct CDR3 protein forms one entry, paired with its most common genes and DNA. The sample table shows roughly 990,000 distinct CDR3 sequences, and more than 25% are seen once. In total, the top ten clones hold 11% to 15% of the sample. Antigens for these TCRs are unknown. The label giving this sample's treatment or condition can be read as: in vitro stimulation with specific CMV peptide epitopes to enrich CMV-specific T cells. The sequenced sample was cultured CD8+ T cells from PBMCs, obtained from culture after CMV antigen stimulation. The receptors originated from a human donor in good health (CMV status not recorded). Some clones in this sample may be carry-over from other donors' samples.

This clonotype appeared a few times. CDR3 sequence (DNA): TGCGCCAGCAGCTTGGCAATAGGGGGCGAAGTTAATGAAAAACTGTTTTTT. The encoded protein is CASSLAIGGEVNEKLFF. V is TRBV5-1 and J is TRBJ1-4, with 7 bases identical to TRBD1. The CDR3 has 17 amino acids. The junction had 9 bases not matched to a gene; V was cut back by 0 bases and J by 4 bases. Germline V gene sequence: CDR1 SGHRS, CDR2 YFSETQ.

The gene calls are TRBV7-2 and TRBJ2-7; weak D call: TRBD1 (6 bases). The length of the CDR3 is 15 residues. Looked up from germline, CDR1 is SGHTA and CDR2 is FQGNSA. The V and J ends lost 5 bases and 0 bases respectively, with 14 bases between them. The CDR3 nucleotides read TGTGCCAGCAGCCCCAGGGGACCGAGCTCCTACGAGCAGTACTTC. This codes for CASSPRGPSSYEQYF.

This clonotype was observed at least ten times. The chain uses TRBV7-2 and TRBJ2-3; D perhaps matches TRBD2 (6 bases). This CDR3 spans 14 amino acids. Germline V gene data show CDR1 as SGHTA and CDR2 as FQGNSA. V lost 7 bases to trimming and J lost 3 bases, with 14 bases between them. DNA for the CDR3: TGTGCCAGCAACTCCCCGGGGGTGACAGATACGCAGTATTTT. Translated, it gives CASNSPGVTDTQYF.

CDR3 region: CAITDMTDTQYF. In DNA form, the CDR3 reads TGTGCCATCACCGACATGACAGATACGCAGTATTTT. V and J are TRBV10-3 and TRBJ2-3; no clear D gene. The V end lost 7 bases, the J end lost 3 bases, and 8 bases lay between the germline ends. The CDR3 spans 12 residues. Germline-derived CDR1 and CDR2 are ENHRY and SYGVKD.

Notes on this clonotype: Possible read error: a much larger clone is one base away. As the CDR3 is not closed by the conserved phenylalanine or tryptophan, this likely results from a read error. The V call is TRBV5-1, the J call TRBJ1-4; D ambiguous. Germline CDR1 and CDR2: SGHRS and YFSETQ. The CDR3 has 13 residues. Trimming cost V 4 bases and J 0 bases, with 4 bases left between them. The DNA of the CDR3 is TGCGCCAGCAGCCTCTCAACTAATGAAAAACTGTTTTCT. Amino acids: CASSLSTNEKLFS.

Ten or more counts support this clonotype. J is TRBJ1-5 and V is TRBV6-6; 8 bases line up with TRBD1. With V trimmed by 5 bases and J by 7 bases, 1 base remained unmatched. This CDR3 has 12 residues. CDR1 is MNHNY, CDR2 SVGAGI, per germline (reference sequence). CDR3 nucleotide sequence: TGTGCCAGCAGTCGGGACAGGCAGCCCCAGCATTTT. Amino acid sequence: CASSRDRQPQHF.

The chain combines TRBV5-5 with TRBJ1-1, with 11 bases aligning to TRBD1. Germline loops: CDR1 SGHKS, CDR2 YYEKEE (reference sequence). V was pared by 1 base and J by 7 bases, with 3 bases of the junction left unmatched. This CDR3 spans 14 amino acids. CDR3 sequence: CASSLRTGGNEAFF. In DNA, the CDR3 is TGTGCCAGCAGCTTGAGGACAGGGGGCAATGAAGCTTTCTTT.

This clonotype was picked up many times. The J gene is TRBJ2-1, the V gene TRBV6-1; D gene uncertain. This CDR3 has 13 amino acids. V was clipped by 2 bases and J by 4 bases, with 6 bases between them. Looked up from germline, CDR1 is MNHNS and CDR2 is SASEGT. This CDR3 reads CASSELVYNEQFF. CDR3 nucleotide sequence: TGTGCCAGCAGTGAACTTGTTTACAATGAGCAGTTCTTC.

For this clonotype: This CDR3 fails to terminate in the conserved phenylalanine or tryptophan, so it likely reflects a read error. The chain combines TRBV7-3 with TRBJ2-3; 8 nucleotides agree with TRBD2. The CDR3 extends over 17 amino acids. Germline V gene data show CDR1 as SGHTA and CDR2 as FQGTGA. The V gene end was trimmed by 2 bases and the J gene end by 6 bases; junction bases not matched to a gene: 13. The CDR3 reads CASSLDVAGNPRDTQYL. CDR3 nucleotide sequence: TGTGCCAGCAGCTTAGACGTAGCGGGGAACCCTCGGGATACGCAGTATTTG.

V usage is TRBV4-1 and J usage is TRBJ2-3; 9 nucleotides line up with TRBD2. Germline V gene data show CDR1 as MGHRA and CDR2 as YSYEKL. The CDR3 runs 15 residues. The trim removed 1 base at V and 10 bases at J, leaving 9 bases unmatched. The CDR3 DNA is TGCGCCAGCAGCCAAGGGTGGCTAGCGGGGAGCCCGCAGTATTTT. Amino acids: CASSQGWLAGSPQYF.

This chain links TRBV28 with TRBJ2-5, with D uncertain. The germline V gene has CDR1 MDHEN and CDR2 SYDVKM. This CDR3 spans 10 amino acids. V lost 3 bases and J lost 5, with 1 base in between. The chain's CDR3 is CASSFETQYF. The CDR3 DNA sequence: TGTGCCAGCAGTTTTGAGACCCAGTACTTC. Combining the CDR3 with reference TRBV28 and TRBJ2-5 gives the whole variable domain DVKVTQSSRYLVKRTGEKVFLECVQDMDHENMFWYRQDPGLGLRLIYFSYDVKMKEKGDIPEGYSVSREKKERFSLILESASTNQTSMYLCASSFETQYFGPGTRLLVL.

Comments on this clonotype: Given the absence of the conserved phenylalanine or tryptophan at the CDR3 end, a read error is likely. The rearrangement joins TRBV6-6 to TRBJ2-1, with 10 bases aligning to TRBD2. The CDR3 length is 13 residues. The V segment lost 10 bases and the J segment 7 bases; nucleotides outside the gene matches: 7. Germline V gives CDR1 MNHNY, CDR2 SVGAGI (reference sequence). CDR3 amino acids: CATAKRGGNEQFS. CDR3 nucleotide sequence: TGTGCCACCGCTAAGCGGGGGGGTAATGAGCAGTTCTCC.

This clonotype has more than one count but fewer than ten. V and J are TRBV25-1 and TRBJ1-1; no reliable D call. V lost 4 bases to trimming and J lost 3 bases, with 9 bases between them. The CDR3 loop spans 13 amino acids. Germline-derived CDR1 and CDR2 are MGHDK and SYGVNS. The CDR3 coding sequence is TGTGCCAGCAGTGTCGGACTCTACACTGAAGCTTTCTTT. Protein: CASSVGLYTEAFF.

V gene TRBV24-1 combines with J gene TRBJ2-3, with D tentatively TRBD1 or TRBD2 (5 bases each). From germline, CDR1 is KGHDR and CDR2 SFDVKD. CDR3 length equals 13 residues. Trimming removed 9 bases at V and 3 bases at J, with 12 bases between. The CDR3 DNA reads as TGTGCCACCCAACTCAGGGAGACAGATACGCAGTATTTT. Its protein product is CATQLRETDTQYF.

The CDR3 DNA follows: TGTGCCATCGGTCGGAGGGATACGCAGTATTTT. This sequence encodes CAIGRRDTQYF. J is TRBJ2-3 and V is TRBV7-8, with a weak D call TRBD2 (5 bases). Germline V CDR1 and CDR2: SGHVS, FQNEAQ. The CDR3 spans 11 residues. V lost 10 bases, J lost 6 bases, and 11 bases lay in between.

This chain joins TRBV27 and TRBJ1-5, with D possibly matching TRBD1 (5 bases). V gave up 3 bases and J gave up 3 bases, with 9 bases separating them. CDR3 length: 14 amino acids. Germline CDR1 is MNHEY and CDR2 is SMNVEV (reference sequence). The CDR3 nucleotides read TGTGCCAGCAGTTTGGGGGGAATCAATCAGCCCCAGCATTTT. Its protein is CASSLGGINQPQHF.

This chain uses TRBV7-9 with TRBJ2-2; TRBD1 matches at 10 bases. The CDR3 is 16 amino acids. The V gene's germline CDR1 is SEHNR and CDR2 FQNEAQ (reference sequence). J lost 7 bases, V lost 5 bases, and 10 bases had no gene match. CDR3 in DNA: TGTGCCAGCAGCCCCGGGACAGGGGAAAGCGACGGGGAGCTGTTTTTT. It encodes CASSPGTGESDGELFF.

This clonotype was picked up a small number of times. The chain recombines TRBV7-8 with TRBJ2-4; 11 nucleotides agree with TRBD1. This CDR3 region has 19 residues. Germline V lookup: CDR1 SGHVS, CDR2 FQNEAQ. Trimming took 1 base from V and 6 from J; bases not matched to a gene: 14. CDR3 region: CASSLVAGPGQGDGNIQYF. The CDR3, as DNA: TGTGCCAGCAGCTTAGTCGCCGGACCGGGACAGGGGGATGGAAACATTCAGTACTTC.

This clonotype was counted many times. This chain links TRBV12-3 or TRBV12-4 with TRBJ1-5; 7 nucleotides match TRBD1. This CDR3 region has 13 residues. V dropped 4 bases and J dropped 7; count of bases not matched to a gene: 4. The CDR3 nucleotides are TGTGCCAGCAGTTATACAGGGGAACAGCCCCAGCATTTT. The encoded protein is CASSYTGEQPQHF.